Shown below are 12 T cell receptor beta chains from a single sample sequenced in a study of blood T cell repertoires in COVID-19. Sequenced by immunoSEQ multiplex PCR; TCRdb stores in-frame clones only, minus some. This sample yields roughly 170,000 clones, of which 70% to 90% are seen a single time; about 20% belongs to the top ten. What was sequenced was peripheral blood. These TCRs come from a man aged 65 to 79 with active or convalescent COVID-19.

V usage is TRBV28 and J usage is TRBJ1-5; D unclear. Germline CDR1 reads MDHEN; CDR2 reads SYDVKM. CDR3 length: 13 residues. V gave up 1 base and J gave up 4 bases, with 5 bases separating them. The CDR3 is CASSLYKNQPQHF. The CDR3 DNA reads TGTGCCAGCAGTTTATACAAGAATCAGCCCCAGCATTTT.

This clone was observed once. The V call is TRBV6-5, the J call TRBJ1-3; TRBD1 might be the D (5 bases). This CDR3 region has 15 residues. The ends were cut back, 4 bases at V and 4 bases at J, with 14 bases in the middle. Germline assignment: CDR1 MNHEY and CDR2 SVGAGI. The CDR3 region has the DNA TGTGCCAGCAGTTTGGAACAGGTGTCCGGAAACACCATATATTTT. Translated, it gives CASSLEQVSGNTIYF.

V is TRBV11-2 and J is TRBJ2-1, with D tentatively TRBD2 (6 bases). Germline-derived CDR1 and CDR2 are SGHAT and FQNNGV. The V gene lost 3 bases and the J gene lost 4 bases, with 10 bases spanning the gap. The CDR3 is 14 amino acids. CDR3 nucleotide sequence: TGTGCCAGCAGCTTGGACGGACTATACAATGAGCAGTTCTTC. The encoded protein is CASSLDGLYNEQFF.

This sequence joins TRBV5-1 and TRBJ1-3; 8 bases line up with TRBD1. The V gene's germline CDR1 is SGHRS and CDR2 YFSETQ. The CDR3 loop spans 17 amino acids. Trimming at V came to 3 bases and at J to 0 bases, leaving 8 bases not matched to a gene. The CDR3 bases are TGCGCCAGCAGCTGGGCAGGGGGCGACAGCTCTGGAAACACCATATATTTT. Translated, it gives CASSWAGGDSSGNTIYF.

The chain uses TRBV28 and TRBJ1-1, with a possible D match to TRBD1 (6 bases). Trimming left V 0 bases short and J 10 bases short, with 15 bases between. The CDR3 runs to 14 residues. Germline V lookup: CDR1 MDHEN, CDR2 SYDVKM. The DNA of the CDR3 is TGTGCCAGCAGTTTATGGGGGCAGGGGCTAGGAGCTTTCTTT. Its protein is CASSLWGQGLGAFF.

V gene TRBV9 combines with J gene TRBJ1-1, with 8 bases fitting TRBD1. There are 14 residues in the CDR3. CDR1 is SGDLS, CDR2 YYNGEE, per germline. The V gene end was trimmed by 4 bases and the J gene end by 11 bases; junction bases not matched to a gene: 13. The CDR3 reads CASSPRPPDREAFF. DNA for the CDR3: TGTGCCAGCAGCCCACGACCGCCGGACAGGGAGGCTTTCTTT.

The gene calls are TRBV6-1 and TRBJ1-1; no clear D. V gave up 0 bases and J gave up 8 bases, with 7 bases separating them. This CDR3 has 12 amino acids. Germline lookup yields CDR1 MNHNS and CDR2 SASEGT. CDR3 coding DNA: TGTGCCAGCAGTGAAGCTGGGAGAGAAGCTTTCTTT. This codes for CASSEAGREAFF.

The rearrangement uses TRBV10-3 and TRBJ1-1; no clear D gene. From germline, CDR1 is ENHRY and CDR2 SYGVKD. The CDR3 has 15 amino acids. The germline V and J ends were trimmed by 0 bases and 5 bases, with 13 bases remaining between them. The CDR3 DNA reads TGTGCCATCAGTGAGTCGGGAGGGCTAGGTACTGAAGCTTTCTTT. Translated: CAISESGGLGTEAFF.

This clone appeared a few times. The chain uses TRBV3-1 (or the pseudogene TRBV3-2) and TRBJ2-7, with 8 bases matching TRBD1. V gave up 4 bases and J gave up 7 bases; unmatched junction bases: 12. The CDR3 length is 15 residues. Germline assignment: CDR1 LGHDT and CDR2 YNNKEL (reference sequence). This chain's CDR3 is CASSPWGQGAREQYF. The CDR3 coding sequence is TGTGCCAGCAGCCCCTGGGGGCAGGGGGCGAGGGAGCAGTACTTC.

For the CDR3, the DNA is TGTGCCAGCAGCCCCATGGGAGGCGGGGAATACGAGCAGTACTTC. Translated, it gives CASSPMGGGEYEQYF. The gene calls are TRBV7-9 and TRBJ2-7, with D perhaps TRBD2 (6 bases). V was shortened by 5 bases and J by 4 bases, with 18 bases between the two germline ends. This CDR3 has 15 residues. The germline V gene has CDR1 SEHNR and CDR2 FQNEAQ (reference sequence). The full variable domain, its missing parts supplied by reference TRBV7-9 and TRBJ2-7, is DTGVSQNPRHKITKRGQNVTFRCDPISEHNRLYWYRQTLGQGPEFLTYFQNEAQLEKSRLLSDRFSAERPKGSFSTLEIQRTEQGDSAMYLCASSPMGGGEYEQYFGPGTRLTVT.

In its sample, this clone was seen a few times. The chain employs TRBV11-2 and TRBJ1-1; tentatively, D is TRBD1 (6 bases). Germline values: CDR1 SGHAT, CDR2 FQNNGV. CDR3 size: 16 residues. V lost 4 bases and J 1 base, leaving 16 bases between the germline ends. The CDR3 nucleotides are TGTGCCAGCAGCTCCCCAACGGTGGACAGGAACACTGAAGCTTTCTTT. Encoded protein: CASSSPTVDRNTEAFF.

The J gene is TRBJ1-5, the V gene TRBV5-4; 9 nucleotides match TRBD1. V shed 3 bases and J 6 bases; nucleotides not matched to a gene: 10. Germline CDR1 and CDR2: SGHNT and YYREEE (reference sequence). CDR3 length: 16 residues. The CDR3 loop is CASSWSTGGSGQPQHF. The CDR3 DNA sequence: TGTGCCAGCAGCTGGTCGACAGGGGGTTCAGGTCAGCCCCAGCATTTT.